This is a list of T cell receptor beta chains from one sample in a study of shared clonotypes between healthy human individuals. Sequencing was performed with immunoSEQ multiplex PCR; in TCRdb, only in-frame clones are kept and a portion is missing. The repertoire has roughly 2.2 million clones, around 93% of them found once; the top ten carry 0.3% to 0.4%. The specimen was naive CD4+ T cells from PBMCs. All receptors derive from a man between 18 and 35 years old in good health. Some clones in this sample may be carry-over from other donors' samples. Each CDR3 is given without its conserved first and last residue. Each record gives: clone size, CDR3 length, V gene, CDR3 protein. Some rows mark clone size as missing; the rest say once, few, many or name a class of expanded clone.

>once|13|TRBV7-2
ASSLDGRGNQPQH
>.|12|TRBV2
ASTRDRVENEQF
>.|12|TRBV19
ASSTQGKAYEQY
>.|11|TRBV2
ASHFTGDTEAF
>.|11|TRBV11-3
ASSLVGGYEQF
>.|17|TRBV7-3
ASSLKGGTSVTTSYEQY
>.|11|TRBV14
ASSHPSRETQY
>once|13|TRBV4-2
ASSQQRASSYEQY
>.|15|TRBV9
ASSVGLDGDSGNTIY
>.|12|TRBV6-4
ASIIRQGLGEQF
>.|12|TRBV6-1
ASSRDRVIDGYT
>.|13|TRBV5-6
ASSLWDGSSYEQY
>.|13|TRBV19
ASRGLAGSYNEQF
>once|13|TRBV5-8
ASSDAPLGVHEQF
>.|12|TRBV29-1
SVVLQGARTEAF
>.|13|TRBV7-8
ASSLGISHTGELF
>.|13|TRBV19
ASSIGLLTGSEQY
>.|10|TRBV6-1
ARGTGGGGYT
>.|12|TRBV6-5
ASSQRGSYTEAF
>.|12|TRBV27
ASKVPEATGELF
>.|12|TRBV18
ASSPGTGQETQY
>few|16|TRBV30
AWRARPGQGISNTEAF
>.|14|TRBV9
ASSVGAQGASDTQY
>.|14|TRBV15
ATSRDMSLAKNIQY
>.|13|TRBV5-4
ASSFGQGKTYEQY
>.|16|TRBV4-3
ASSQVLASGSSTDTQY
>.|12|TRBV6-5
ASSRDLTAVEQF
>once|13|TRBV9
ASSPDIRAGGPEF
>.|12|TRBV18
ASSPLVITDTQY
>once|11|TRBV28
ASSLRSTYEQY
>.|13|TRBV28
ASSFIADSNQPQH
>once|13|TRBV5-1
ASSSGTGGQETQY
>once|16|TRBV11-2
ASSLGTTSGFIQETQY
>.|11|TRBV11-2
ASSSDIELEQY
>.|12|TRBV2
ASRPWGSQETQY
>.|11|TRBV30
ACSTVSGNTIY
>.|12|TRBV7-3
ASSLSPTGSEQY
>.|15|TRBV5-4
ASRKDGLAGGSNEQF
>.|12|TRBV5-1
ASSAAGGGNEQF
>.|14|TRBV19
ASSNLGQGLHQPQH
>.|12|TRBV6-1
ASSGFLSPGEAF
>once|12|TRBV9
ASSPGGGNYGYT
>.|9|TRBV6-1
ASEEGQPQH
>.|13|TRBV7-2
ASSLGGLGNQPQH
>.|12|TRBV29-1
SVATDRDNSPLH
>.|12|TRBV28
ASQGPGTSYEQY
>.|13|TRBV10-3
AISDPAPRTGELF
>.|13|TRBV5-1
ASRSKLTENTEAF
>.|13|TRBV4-3
ASSQVSSGKNEQF
>.|13|TRBV7-8
ASSLFAANLMEQF
>.|10|TRBV7-6
ASSLEALEQY
>.|13|TRBV4-2
ASSQEWVGNQPQH
>.|14|TRBV5-4
ASSVPTGPSYNEQF